Following are 15 T cell receptor beta chains from one sample sequenced in a study of T cells in Graves' hyperthyroidism and ophthalmopathy. Amplification of TCR beta CDR3 regions was performed using RNA transcripts as template. A first-round RT-PCR of the TCR CDR3 used the HTBI primer set. A single record per CDR3 protein comes from TCRdb applying MiXCR to the multiplex PCR reads. The sample includes roughly 510,000 distinct CDR3 sequences, 46% of them seen just once. Sequencing was done on a sample of peripheral blood or thyroid tissue (not recorded which). All receptors derive from an adult woman with Graves' disease, either hyperthyroidism or ophthalmopathy (not recorded which).

This clonotype was seen many times. The V and J genes are TRBV2 and TRBJ2-7; tentatively, D is TRBD1 (5 bases). The CDR3 consists of 12 residues. From germline, CDR1 is SNHLY and CDR2 FYNNEI. The ends were cut back, 8 bases at V and 7 bases at J, with 15 bases in the middle. CDR3 region: CASSGLAREQYF. The CDR3 DNA reads TGTGCCAGCTCAGGGTTGGCCCGAGAGCAGTACTTC.

The chain recombines TRBV7-2 with TRBJ1-1; 8 positions agree with TRBD1. CDR3 size: 13 residues. In germline, CDR1 is SGHTA, CDR2 FQGNSA. Trimming cost V 5 bases and J 9 bases; bases outside gene matches: 8. CDR3 nucleotides: TGTGCCAGCAGCCGGACAGGGACAGCGAAAGCTTTCTTT. Its protein product is CASSRTGTAKAFF.

The chain uses TRBV9 and TRBJ1-2; D uncertain. Germline V gene sequence: CDR1 SGDLS, CDR2 YYNGEE. The CDR3 sequence is 15 residues long. V was pared by 3 bases and J by 4 bases, with 16 bases between. The CDR3 DNA sequence: TGTGCCAGCAGCGCCCGAGGTGGGGAACTCTATGGCTACACCTTC. Translation: CASSARGGELYGYTF. Using reference TRBV9 and TRBJ1-2 for the parts outside the CDR3, the full variable domain is DSGVTQTPKHLITATGQRVTLRCSPRSGDLSVYWYQQSLDQGLQFLIQYYNGEERAKGNILERFSAQQFPDLHSELNLSSLELGDSALYFCASSARGGELYGYTFGSGTRLTVV.

This chain joins TRBV9 and TRBJ1-2; 10 bases match TRBD1. Per the germline V gene, CDR1 is SGDLS and CDR2 is YYNGEE. CDR3 length: 13 amino acids. The V gene end was trimmed by 3 bases and the J gene end by 8 bases; junction bases not matched to a gene: 4. Here the CDR3 DNA reads TGTGCCAGCAGCGGACAGGGGGCACAAGGCTACACCTTC. As protein: CASSGQGAQGYTF.

This clonotype appeared a single time. The V call is TRBV7-9, the J call TRBJ1-2; 8 positions agree with TRBD1. Germline CDR1 is SEHNR and CDR2 is FQNEAQ (reference sequence). This CDR3 region has 16 residues. Germline trimming cut 5 bases from V and 0 bases from J; bases unmatched to any gene: 8. The CDR3 spells CASSHRDRRANYGYTF. The CDR3 DNA is TGTGCCAGCAGCCACCGGGACAGGAGAGCTAACTATGGCTACACCTTC.

V usage is TRBV15 and J usage is TRBJ1-4, with D perhaps TRBD1 (5 bases). In germline, CDR1 is LNHNV, CDR2 YYDKDF (reference sequence). V lost 1 base and J 5 bases, leaving 5 bases between the germline ends. This CDR3 spans 13 amino acids. CDR3 in DNA: TGTGCCACCAGCAGAGGGGGGAATGAAAAACTGTTTTTT. It specifies CATSRGGNEKLFF.

V usage is TRBV20-1 and J usage is TRBJ2-5; either TRBD1 or TRBD2 may fit D (5 bases each). V was trimmed by 6 bases and J by 5 bases, leaving 16 bases between them. CDR3 length: 13 residues. CDR1 is DFQATT and CDR2 is SNEGSKA in the germline V gene (reference sequence). The CDR3 is CSAAGTPRETQYF. The DNA for the CDR3 is TGCAGTGCCGCCGGGACCCCTCGGGAGACCCAGTACTTC.

This clonotype was picked up many times. The chain links TRBV3-1 to TRBJ1-5; D not resolved. Trimming pared 1 base from V and 2 bases from J, leaving 3 bases between. The CDR3 is made up of 13 amino acids. Germline V CDR1 and CDR2: LGHDT, YNNKEL (reference sequence). CDR3 sequence (DNA): TGTGCCAGCAGCCAAGCCCGCAATCAGCCCCAGCATTTT. Protein product: CASSQARNQPQHF.

The gene calls are TRBV7-2 and TRBJ1-5; weak D call: TRBD1 (5 bases). Trimming took 0 bases from V and 13 from J, leaving 13 bases between them. CDR3 length equals 13 residues. Looked up from germline, CDR1 is SGHTA and CDR2 is FQGNSA. The CDR3 nucleotides are TGTGCCAGCAGCTTAGCGGGGGTGGCGGCTCAGCATTTT. Protein: CASSLAGVAAQHF.

This chain joins TRBV13 and TRBJ2-5, with TRBD1 as a possible D gene (5 bases). Germline values: CDR1 PRHDT, CDR2 FYEKMQ (reference sequence). Trimming removed 4 bases from V and 5 bases from J, with 14 bases in between. The CDR3 length is 14 residues. The CDR3 here is CASSSRRAGETQYF. The CDR3 region has the DNA TGTGCCAGCAGCTCTAGACGGGCAGGGGAGACCCAGTACTTC.

CDR3 in DNA: TGTGCCAGCAGCCAAGACGTCGGGGGCCACACCGGGGAGCTGTTTTTT. Translation: CASSQDVGGHTGELFF. The chain recombines TRBV7-3 with TRBJ2-2, with D perhaps given as TRBD1 or TRBD2 (6 bases each). CDR1 and CDR2 (germline): SGHTA, FQGTGA. Between the trimmed V and J ends, which lost 5 bases and 3 bases, there was a span of 16 bases. The CDR3 covers 16 residues.

The chain joins TRBV7-8 to TRBJ1-1; TRBD1 aligns across 8 bases. The V gene end was trimmed by 5 bases and the J gene end by 4 bases; junction bases not matched to a gene: 9. This CDR3 is built from 15 residues. Germline V lookup: CDR1 SGHVS, CDR2 FQNEAQ. The CDR3 region has the DNA TGTGCCAGCAGCCCCACTCGGACAGGGATCACTGAAGCTTTCTTT. Translating it yields CASSPTRTGITEAFF.

The V and J genes are TRBV7-9 and TRBJ2-7, with a tentative D call TRBD1 (6 bases). Trimming removed 5 bases from V and 2 bases from J, with 16 bases in between. Germline values: CDR1 SEHNR, CDR2 FQNEAQ (reference sequence). CDR3 length: 15 residues. In DNA, the CDR3 is TGTGCCAGCAGCCCGCCCCCGGGACAAACCTACGAGCAGTACTTC. Protein sequence: CASSPPPGQTYEQYF. The entire variable domain, with the rest obtained from reference TRBV7-9 and TRBJ2-7, is as follows: DTGVSQNPRHKITKRGQNVTFRCDPISEHNRLYWYRQTLGQGPEFLTYFQNEAQLEKSRLLSDRFSAERPKGSFSTLEIQRTEQGDSAMYLCASSPPPGQTYEQYFGPGTRLTVT.

The genes are TRBV28 and TRBJ2-7; D is undetermined. The V gene lost 3 bases and the J gene lost 5 bases, with 5 bases spanning the gap. Germline assignment: CDR1 MDHEN and CDR2 SYDVKM. The CDR3 extends over 11 amino acids. The CDR3 DNA is TGTGCCAGCAGTTTTATTCACGAGCAGTACTTC. This codes for CASSFIHEQYF.

V is TRBV7-9 and J is TRBJ1-4; possibly TRBD1 for D (5 bases). The CDR3 covers 15 residues. The V end was cut by 4 bases, the J end by 2 bases, with 11 bases between. From germline, CDR1 is SEHNR and CDR2 FQNEAQ (reference sequence). The CDR3 nucleotides are TGTGCCAGCAGCTCACCTCGGGGGACTAATGAAAAACTGTTTTTT. Its translation: CASSSPRGTNEKLFF.